This TCR beta chain emerged from a study of beta chain features in type 1 diabetes. Notes on the study in general: Compared with healthy donors, patients appeared to share more similar naive, central memory and regulatory TCRB repertoires. There were fewer insertions and more deletions at the VDJ junctions of type 1 diabetes patients. Patients with Type 1 diabetes showed moderately but significantly shorter TCRB CDR3s in all four CD4+ subsets. Cells carrying high TCR expression could end up over-represented when cDNA is sequenced.

Details on this clone: The antigen remains unidentified.

Every isolated RNA sample was fully reverse transcribed, so sequencing captured expressed TCRB transcripts. The table came from immunoSEQ multiplex PCR; TCRdb's copy has only in-frame clones and leaves some out. Here the sample spans around 320,000 clones, less than 15% being singletons. The clonotype was recovered from a young man in good health. Sequencing input: central memory CD4+ T cells from blood.

The DNA of the CDR3 is TGTGCCAGCAGTTGGGGGGATACGCAGTATTTT. It translates to CASSWGDTQYF. V gene TRBV6-1 combines with J gene TRBJ2-3; D might be TRBD1 or TRBD2, each matching 5 bases. There are 11 residues in the CDR3. From germline, CDR1 is MNHNS and CDR2 SASEGT. Trimming left V 5 bases short and J 6 bases short, with 6 bases between.